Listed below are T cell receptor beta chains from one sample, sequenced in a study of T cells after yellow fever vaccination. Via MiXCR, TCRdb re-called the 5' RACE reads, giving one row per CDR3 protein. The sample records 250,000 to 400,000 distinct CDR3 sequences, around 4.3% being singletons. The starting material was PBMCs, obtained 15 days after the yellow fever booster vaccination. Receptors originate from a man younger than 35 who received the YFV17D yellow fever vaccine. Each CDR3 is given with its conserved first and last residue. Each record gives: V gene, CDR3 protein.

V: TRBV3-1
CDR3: CASSQDLGSVDYGYTF

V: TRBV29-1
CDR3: CSVLDYEQYF

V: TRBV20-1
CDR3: CSARPSGGSYNEQFF

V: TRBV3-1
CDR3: CASSPTTTSEISYNEQFF

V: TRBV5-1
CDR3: CASSTGQQNEKLFF

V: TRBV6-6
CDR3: CATGGRVSQPQHF

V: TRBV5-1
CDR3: CASGDRGNTGELFF

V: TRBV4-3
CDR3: CASSQDPLANEKLFF

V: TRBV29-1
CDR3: CSGQMGGWGTDTQYF

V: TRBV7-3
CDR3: CAGSLVQGDSPLHF

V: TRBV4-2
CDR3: CASSQMERGFSGANVLTF

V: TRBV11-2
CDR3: CASSLLAAEAFF

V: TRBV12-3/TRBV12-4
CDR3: CASSLARWTRQGTEAFF

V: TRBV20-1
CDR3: CSAPQRALAKNIQYF

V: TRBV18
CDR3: CASSPPPANTEAFF

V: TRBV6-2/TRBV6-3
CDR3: CASSRGRPNNSPLHF

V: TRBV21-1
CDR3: CASSKGRDTGEKLFF

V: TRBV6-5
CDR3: CASSGTGAGGTEAFF

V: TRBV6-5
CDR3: CASRRGGSTDTQYF

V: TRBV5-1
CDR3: CASSRTGAGANVLTF

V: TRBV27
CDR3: CASSFRAGDYEQYF

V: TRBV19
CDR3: CASSRIVGTEAFF

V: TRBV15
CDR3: CATSRGGTGGADTQYF

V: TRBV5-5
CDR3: CASSLAVGALEGYTF

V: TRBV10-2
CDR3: CASTDRGGDTQYF

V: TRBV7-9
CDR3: CASSSRGAGGSDTQYF

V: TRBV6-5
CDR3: CASGSGTGNTIYF

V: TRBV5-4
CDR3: CASSLSLRGHEKLFF

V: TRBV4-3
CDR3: CASSQAVSLAYGYTF

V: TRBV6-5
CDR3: CASRNTLGGELFF

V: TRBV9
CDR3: CASSVGLAASTDTQYF

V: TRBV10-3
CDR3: CAISERGTTNEKLFF

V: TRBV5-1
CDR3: CASSLEGNGGTDTQYF

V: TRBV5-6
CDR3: CASSLTSGSNEQFF

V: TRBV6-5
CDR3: CASSISYSNQPQHF

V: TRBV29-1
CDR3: CSVVRGTYNEQFF

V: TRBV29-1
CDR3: CSVVSMERTDTQYF

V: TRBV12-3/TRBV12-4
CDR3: CASSGTGGWNTIYF

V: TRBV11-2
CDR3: CASSLEATSYNEQFF

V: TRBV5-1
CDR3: CASSLGTPNQPQHF

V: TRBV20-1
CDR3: CSASPGGLQETQYF

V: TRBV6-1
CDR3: CASVAGIFHGYTF

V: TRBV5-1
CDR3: CASSLGIDNSPLHF

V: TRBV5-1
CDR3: CASSYGTAAFGYTF

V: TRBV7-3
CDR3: CASSLTSEVTEAFF

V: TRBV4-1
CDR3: CASSQEVDRLNQPQHF

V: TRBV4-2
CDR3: CASSHDQGTGNYGYTF

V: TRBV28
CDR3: CATSGYEQFF

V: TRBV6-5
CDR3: CASSSGQGVGVTEAFF

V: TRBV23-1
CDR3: CASSRQSLGESPLHF

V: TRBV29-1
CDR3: CSSSGSNTETQYF

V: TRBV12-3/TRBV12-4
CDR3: CASSGTGVYQPQHF

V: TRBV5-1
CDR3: CASSTGQGVTEAFF

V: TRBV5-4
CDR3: CASSLGLQGYEQYF

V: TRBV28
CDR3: CASSLTWNYNEQFF

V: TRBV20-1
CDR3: CSAREVIGGQGAFF

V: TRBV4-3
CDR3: CASSQETSGGTGEQFF

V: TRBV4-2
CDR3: CASRPRDRGPDTQYF

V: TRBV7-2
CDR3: CASSSRTSGSSYNEQFF

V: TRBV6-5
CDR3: CASSYSPGNTEAFF